Presented here are 30 T cell receptor beta chains from one specimen sequenced in a study of early T cells in non-severe SARS-CoV-2 infection. Via MiXCR, TCRdb re-called the 5' RACE reads, giving one row per CDR3 protein. The profile shows about 120,000 distinct CDR3 sequences, roughly 12% of them singletons. The material sequenced was whole blood, taken at baseline. These receptors were collected from an adult who was a healthcare worker with PCR-confirmed SARS-CoV-2 infection or an uninfected control (not recorded which).

This sequence joins TRBV6-5 and TRBJ2-2; perhaps TRBD1 as D (6 bases). This CDR3 is built from 15 residues. Germline values: CDR1 MNHEY, CDR2 SVGAGI. Trimming took off 1 base at V and 4 bases at J, with 10 bases between the two ends. The CDR3 sequence: CASSYLQGGTGELFF. The CDR3 nucleotides are TGTGCCAGCAGTTACTTACAGGGCGGCACCGGGGAGCTGTTTTTT.

As for this clonotype: A read error may produce the germline difference seen at one junction end. V and J are TRBV19 and TRBJ2-1; the match to TRBD1 covers 8 bases. CDR1 is LNHDA, CDR2 SQIVND, per germline (reference sequence). The CDR3 consists of 13 residues. The CDR3 coding sequence is TGTGCCAGTCGGACAGGGTGGGACAATGAGCAGTTCTTT. Amino acid sequence: CASRTGWDNEQFF.

This clonotype has more than one count but fewer than ten. In DNA form, the CDR3 reads TGTGCCAGCATCACACGTGGGGGAGGCTCCTACGAGCAGTACTTC. Its translation: CASITRGGGSYEQYF. The chain links TRBV6-1 to TRBJ2-7, with TRBD2 as a possible D gene (6 bases). The CDR3 runs 15 residues. Trimming stripped 7 bases from V and 0 bases from J, with 16 bases between. Germline V gene sequence: CDR1 MNHNS, CDR2 SASEGT.

This clonotype was seen many times. The chain joins TRBV12-3 or TRBV12-4 to TRBJ1-2; perhaps TRBD1 as D (5 bases). CDR3 length equals 14 residues. Trimming removed 1 base from V and 4 bases from J, with 10 bases in between. In nucleotides, the CDR3 is TGTGCCAGCAGTTTAGAGGTTAGGGGCTATGGCTACACCTTC. Translated, it gives CASSLEVRGYGYTF.

Details on this clonotype: One end of the junction is discordant with germline, which a read error may explain. This chain joins TRBV13 and TRBJ1-2; weak D call: TRBD1 (6 bases). Germline V gene sequence: CDR1 PRHDT, CDR2 FYEKMQ (reference sequence). This CDR3 comprises 14 residues. The CDR3 protein is CASSSTGSGLAHDF. CDR3 nucleotide sequence: TGTGCCAGCAGCTCTACAGGGTCGGGCTTGGCTCACGACTTC.

In this sample, this clonotype turned up a few times. The V call is TRBV4-2, the J call TRBJ1-2; D ambiguous. V shed 3 bases and J shed 0 bases, with 17 bases lying between them. CDR3 length equals 17 residues. Germline CDR1 LGHNA, CDR2 YNFKEQ. The CDR3 protein is CASSQEDGSLSNYGYTF. Here the CDR3 DNA reads TGTGCCAGCAGCCAGGAGGACGGGTCCCTTTCTAACTATGGCTACACCTTC.

This clonotype has at least ten counts. The chain recombines TRBV7-8 with TRBJ1-6; 8 nucleotides align to TRBD1. CDR1 and CDR2 from the germline V gene are SGHVS and FQNEAQ. With V trimmed by 5 bases and J by 6 bases, 3 bases remained unmatched. The CDR3 has 14 residues. The CDR3 DNA sequence: TGTGCCAGCAGCGCAGACAGGGGTAATTCACCCCTCCACTTT. Translating gives CASSADRGNSPLHF.

A few counts support this clonotype. This chain links TRBV5-4 with TRBJ2-3, with unresolved D. Trimming pared 0 bases from V and 3 bases from J, leaving 8 bases between. Germline loops: CDR1 SGHNT, CDR2 YYREEE (reference sequence). The CDR3 is made up of 14 amino acids. The CDR3 region has the DNA TGTGCCAGCAGCTTGGTAGCCTTGACAGATACGCAGTATTTT. Amino acids: CASSLVALTDTQYF.

This chain links TRBV28 with TRBJ2-5; TRBD1 or TRBD2 may be the D gene (7 bases each). Germline CDR1 and CDR2: MDHEN and SYDVKM. V shed 7 bases and J shed 4 bases, with 19 bases lying between them. The CDR3 length is 15 residues. CDR3 sequence: CASTIRGGLGETQYF. For the CDR3, the DNA is TGTGCCAGCACCATCAGGGGGGGCCTGGGAGAGACCCAGTACTTC.

J is TRBJ2-7 and V is TRBV6-5; 8 bases line up with TRBD2. The junction had 15 bases not matched to a gene; V was cut back by 5 bases and J by 6 bases. The CDR3 length is 16 residues. The germline gives CDR1 MNHEY, CDR2 SVGAGI. CDR3 in DNA: TGTGCCAGCAGTCCCCTCCGGGACGGGAGGGCCTCCGAGCAGTACTTC. It codes for CASSPLRDGRASEQYF.

The rearrangement joins TRBV7-3 to TRBJ1-1; D remains unclear. The CDR3 consists of 13 residues. Trimming shortened V by 2 bases and J by 5 bases, and 9 bases separated the two germline ends. Germline V gene sequence: CDR1 SGHTA, CDR2 FQGTGA. The DNA of the CDR3 is TGTGCCAGCAGCTTAGTGGCAAAGACTGAAGCTTTCTTT. It encodes CASSLVAKTEAFF.

The gene calls are TRBV19 and TRBJ1-5; D unresolved. CDR3 length equals 14 residues. Between the trimmed V and J ends, which lost 7 bases and 6 bases, there was a span of 16 bases. CDR1 and CDR2 from the germline V gene are LNHDA and SQIVND (reference sequence). In DNA form, the CDR3 reads TGTGCCAGTAAACTGGAATTTCAAAGTCAGCCCCAGCATTTT. Protein product: CASKLEFQSQPQHF.

This clonotype was seen at least ten times. The chain couples TRBV30 to TRBJ1-4; D gene unclear. The CDR3 length is 12 residues. Deletions cut 4 bases from V and 4 bases from J, with 7 bases between. CDR1 is GTSNPN and CDR2 is SVGIG in the germline V gene (reference sequence). CDR3 coding DNA: TGTGCCTGGATGAAGGATAATGAAAAACTGTTTTTT. Amino acid sequence: CAWMKDNEKLFF.

V and J are TRBV7-3 and TRBJ2-2; perhaps TRBD2 as D (6 bases). CDR1 and CDR2 (germline): SGHTA, FQGTGA. The ends were cut back, 5 bases at V and 0 bases at J, with 10 bases in the middle. The CDR3 runs 15 residues. In nucleotides, the CDR3 is TGTGCCAGCAGCCCGGGACTCACGAACACCGGGGAGCTGTTTTTT. Translated: CASSPGLTNTGELFF.

The V and J genes are TRBV5-1 and TRBJ1-5; tentative D call: TRBD1 (5 bases). V was shortened by 1 base and J by 1 base, with 15 bases between the two germline ends. The CDR3 loop spans 17 amino acids. Germline V gene sequence: CDR1 SGHRS, CDR2 YFSETQ. This CDR3 is CASSLSGQGGSNQPQHF. CDR3 DNA: TGCGCCAGCAGCTTGTCTGGGCAGGGCGGCAGCAATCAGCCCCAGCATTTT.

This clonotype has more than one count but fewer than ten. V is TRBV19 and J is TRBJ2-7; a weak D match, TRBD1 (6 bases). Germline CDR1 is LNHDA and CDR2 is SQIVND (reference sequence). This CDR3 is built from 14 residues. The V end lost 3 bases, the J end lost 4 bases, and 13 bases lay between the germline ends. This chain's CDR3 is CASSISAGEYEQYF. The CDR3 nucleotides read TGTGCCAGTAGTATTTCCGCAGGGGAATACGAGCAGTACTTC.

This clonotype was detected ten times or more. The chain uses TRBV12-3 or TRBV12-4 and TRBJ2-5; 7 nucleotides align to TRBD1. The CDR3 contains 14 residues. V lost 5 bases and J lost 2; bases outside the gene matches: 5. Written as DNA, the CDR3 is TGTGCCAGCAGTCAAGCAGGGGGTCAAGAGACCCAGTACTTC. Its translation: CASSQAGGQETQYF.

This clonotype was picked up many times. The chain has TRBV4-1 and TRBJ1-4, with 9 bases aligning to TRBD1. V lost 1 base, J lost 6 bases, and 3 bases stayed unmatched. The CDR3 runs to 15 residues. CDR1 is MGHRA and CDR2 is YSYEKL in the germline V gene. This chain's CDR3 is CASSQGDRGDEKLFF. The CDR3 nucleotides are TGCGCCAGCAGCCAAGGAGACAGGGGGGATGAAAAACTGTTTTTT.

This clonotype was detected ten times or more. The chain links TRBV7-8 to TRBJ2-1; 11 bases are a match to TRBD2. V was clipped by 4 bases and J by 7 bases; unmatched bases: 9. The CDR3 covers 16 residues. The V gene's germline CDR1 is SGHVS and CDR2 FQNEAQ. CDR3 sequence: CASSSPTSGDLNEQFF. The CDR3 nucleotides are TGTGCCAGCAGCTCACCGACTAGCGGGGATTTGAATGAGCAGTTCTTC.

V usage is TRBV5-6 and J usage is TRBJ2-1; TRBD1 matches 9 bases. V was clipped by 1 base and J by 5 bases; unmatched bases: 7. CDR3 size: 16 residues. Per germline, CDR1 SGHDT and CDR2 YYEEEE. CDR3 DNA: TGTGCCAGCAGCTTGTTAGGACAGGGGATGAACAATGAGCAGTTCTTC. Translation: CASSLLGQGMNNEQFF.

The chain employs TRBV7-8 and TRBJ2-3; D remains unclear. The CDR3 is 16 residues long. Germline lookup yields CDR1 SGHVS and CDR2 FQNEAQ. Trimming took off 3 bases at V and 6 bases at J, with 19 bases between the two ends. The CDR3 nucleotides read TGTGCCAGCAGCTTTCGCAGGTCCCCCGCGTCGGATACGCAGTATTTT. This gives the protein CASSFRRSPASDTQYF.

This clonotype was counted at least ten times. CDR3 DNA: TGTGCCAGCAGCTTAGCGTTCGGCACCACCGGCGAAAAACTGTTTTTT. Translation gives CASSLAFGTTGEKLFF. The chain carries TRBV7-2 and TRBJ1-4, with D unclear. Germline loops: CDR1 SGHTA, CDR2 FQGNSA. The germline V and J ends were trimmed by 0 bases and 8 bases, with 16 bases remaining between them. This CDR3 has 16 amino acids. The whole variable domain, remainder taken from reference TRBV7-2 and TRBJ1-4, is GAGVSQSPSNKVTEKGKDVELRCDPISGHTALYWYRQSLGQGLEFLIYFQGNSAPDKSGLPSDRFSAERTGGSVSTLTIQRTQQEDSAVYLCASSLAFGTTGEKLFFGSGTQLSVL.

Judged by abundance, this clonotype is large. This chain joins TRBV29-1 and TRBJ2-7; D remains ambiguous. V was clipped by 4 bases and J by 5 bases, with 6 bases between them. This CDR3 is 10 amino acids long. CDR1 and CDR2 from the germline V gene are SQVTM and ANQGSEA. In nucleotides, the CDR3 is TGCAGCGTTGTCCAGCACGAGCAGTACTTC. This sequence encodes CSVVQHEQYF.

This clonotype was picked up a small number of times. V usage is TRBV27 and J usage is TRBJ1-4; D gene ambiguous. CDR1 is MNHEY and CDR2 is SMNVEV in the germline V gene (reference sequence). The CDR3 runs 15 residues. The V and J ends lost 5 bases and 0 bases respectively, with 10 bases between them. CDR3 loop: CASSPWAATNEKLFF. CDR3 bases: TGTGCCAGCAGTCCCTGGGCAGCAACTAATGAAAAACTGTTTTTT.

This clonotype was seen repeatedly, ten times or more. The rearrangement uses TRBV5-1 and TRBJ2-5, with 7 bases fitting TRBD2. The CDR3 runs 15 residues. Germline V CDR1 and CDR2: SGHRS, YFSETQ. V lost 0 bases to trimming and J lost 1 base; unmatched junction nucleotides: 3. The DNA for the CDR3 is TGCGCCAGCAGCTTGGGGCTAGCGGTCCAAGAGACCCAGTACTTC. This sequence encodes CASSLGLAVQETQYF.

The J gene is TRBJ2-7, the V gene TRBV20-1; the match to TRBD2 covers 11 bases. CDR1 DFQATT and CDR2 SNEGSKA come from the germline V gene (reference sequence). CDR3 length: 18 residues. With 3 bases clipped from V and 3 bases from J, the junction kept 16 bases outside the gene matches. The CDR3 here is CSASGVNSGRALSYEQYF. As DNA, the CDR3 is TGCAGTGCTAGCGGGGTGAATAGCGGGAGGGCACTGAGCTACGAGCAGTACTTC.

This clonotype was counted between two and nine times. The chain has TRBV11-2 and TRBJ2-7, with 9 bases identical to TRBD2. Germline V gives CDR1 SGHAT, CDR2 FQNNGV. The CDR3 contains 15 residues. The J segment lost 5 bases and the V segment lost 5 bases, leaving 10 bases of the junction unmatched. The CDR3: CASSDQGLAVDEQYF. The CDR3 bases are TGTGCCAGCAGCGACCAGGGACTAGCTGTCGACGAGCAGTACTTC.

This clonotype was seen a few times. This chain links TRBV24-1 with TRBJ2-3; D might be TRBD1 or TRBD2, each matching 6 bases. The V end lost 2 bases, the J end lost 11 bases, and 13 bases lay between the germline ends. The CDR3 is made up of 13 amino acids. Germline CDR1 reads KGHDR; CDR2 reads SFDVKD. This CDR3 is CATSDSPGEVQYF. Written as DNA, the CDR3 is TGTGCCACCAGTGATTCACCAGGGGAGGTGCAGTATTTT.

This clonotype came up many times. The chain employs TRBV18 and TRBJ2-7; 8 nucleotides align to TRBD1. J lost 8 bases, V lost 3 bases, and 18 bases had no gene match. The length of the CDR3 is 17 residues. Germline values: CDR1 KGHSH, CDR2 LQKENI. As DNA, the CDR3 is TGTGCCAGCTCACCGCCCAATCCGGGACAGGACATATTGAAGCAGTACTTC. Translation gives CASSPPNPGQDILKQYF.

This clonotype was picked up a small number of times. The chain couples TRBV4-1 to TRBJ2-1; 7 bases fit TRBD1. The CDR3 contains 16 residues. Germline loops: CDR1 MGHRA, CDR2 YSYEKL. The ends lost 0 bases at V and 5 bases at J; junction bases unmatched: 7. The CDR3 loop is CASSQDRSRGHNEQFF. DNA of the CDR3: TGCGCCAGCAGCCAAGATAGGAGTAGGGGGCACAATGAGCAGTTCTTC.